This TCR beta chain was captured by sequencing in a study of OX40 agonist ivuxolimab in advanced cancers. Whole-study context: Ivuxolimab, which is an agonistic anti-OX40 (CD134) antibody, was administered to the patients. While on treatment, patients had intravenous ivuxolimab at 0.01 to 10 mg/kg every 2 weeks. Prior therapy, whether anti-PD-1, anti-PD-L1 or anti-CTLA-4, was allowed, and roughly 41% had some.

CDR1 MNHNS and CDR2 SASEGT come from the germline V gene. Unmatched junction bases numbered 6, after V lost 2 bases and J lost 5 bases. This CDR3 comprises 15 residues. This clone was picked up a small number of times. The antigen remains undetermined. The method was immunoSEQ multiplex PCR; TCRdb's version includes in-frame clones alone and lacks a portion of them. The data contain 80,000 to 100,000 clones, roughly 94% of them singletons. Study outcomes and limitations: Expanded clones were, on average, more numerous in CD8+ T cells than in CD4+.

The J gene is TRBJ2-3, the V gene TRBV6-1; 8 bases align to TRBD2. This clonotype originated in an adult with an advanced solid tumor such as melanoma, head and neck, liver or kidney cancer. The sequencing used CD4+ or CD8+ T cells sorted from blood, collected in a trial of the OX40 agonist ivuxolimab. This CDR3 reads CASSEMELAVDTQYF. In DNA form, the CDR3 reads TGTGCCAGCAGTGAAATGGAACTAGCGGTAGATACGCAGTATTTT.